The 5 T cell receptor beta chains presented below share a single source sample, sequenced in a study of immune evolution from preneoplasia to lung adenocarcinoma. TCRdb's table, derived via immunoSEQ multiplex PCR, lists solely in-frame clones and lacks some. Of approximately 8,800 clones in the sample, about 81% were seen once. Sample: FFPE lung adenocarcinoma in situ tissue. These receptors came from a person aged 70 to 85 with lung adenocarcinoma.

This clone was recorded a few times. V usage is TRBV7-9 and J usage is TRBJ2-1; no reliable D call. Germline loops: CDR1 SEHNR, CDR2 FQNEAQ (reference sequence). V lost 5 bases and J lost 0, with 14 bases in between. The CDR3 totals 16 residues. The CDR3 DNA sequence: TGTGCCAGCAGCCCCCCCGGACGGAGCTCCTACAATGAGCAGTTCTTC. Translated: CASSPPGRSSYNEQFF.

This clone came up once. This chain joins TRBV4-1 and TRBJ2-1, with 8 bases fitting TRBD2. Trimming at V came to 1 base and at J to 4 bases, leaving 9 bases not matched to a gene. Germline CDR1 reads MGHRA; CDR2 reads YSYEKL. This CDR3 has 17 residues. This CDR3 reads CASSQGLLAVQYNEQFF. The CDR3 bases are TGCGCCAGCAGCCAAGGATTACTAGCGGTACAATACAATGAGCAGTTCTTC.

The V call is TRBV6-1, the J call TRBJ2-3, with D perhaps matching TRBD1 (6 bases). The CDR3 runs 18 residues. The V and J ends lost 4 bases and 1 base respectively, with 21 bases between them. Germline V gene lookup returns CDR1 MNHNS and CDR2 SASEGT. The CDR3 reads CASSAGRTSEGGTDTQYF. Here the CDR3 DNA reads TGTGCCAGCAGTGCCGGTCGAACTAGTGAGGGGGGCACAGATACGCAGTATTTT.

V usage is TRBV5-8 and J usage is TRBJ2-4, with D unclear. V lost 6 bases and J 1 base, leaving 17 bases between the germline ends. Per germline, CDR1 SGHTS and CDR2 YDEGEE. This CDR3 contains 16 residues. CDR3 sequence reads: CASTLPKGKAKNIQYF. The CDR3 nucleotides read TGTGCCAGCACCTTACCCAAAGGGAAGGCCAAAAACATTCAGTACTTC.

Only a few counts were recorded for this clone. This chain links TRBV2 with TRBJ1-3; D ambiguous. Germline V gene sequence: CDR1 SNHLY, CDR2 FYNNEI. Deletions cut 4 bases from V and 1 base from J, with 8 bases between. This CDR3 has 14 amino acids. The CDR3 spells CASSVSGSGNTIYF. The DNA for the CDR3 is TGTGCCAGCAGTGTATCAGGTTCTGGAAACACCATATATTTT.